The 15 T cell receptor beta chains presented below share a single source sample, sequenced in a study of glioma-infiltrating T cells after dendritic cell vaccination. Libraries were prepared by immunoSEQ multiplex PCR; TCRdb keeps only in-frame clonotypes and omits some of them. The profile shows 80,000 to 100,000 clones, about four fifths of them singletons. The starting material was blood, obtained before dendritic cell vaccination. All receptors derive from a human donor with glioblastoma.

The rearrangement links TRBV19 to TRBJ1-2; no clear D. The CDR3 runs to 16 residues. Germline V CDR1 and CDR2: LNHDA, SQIVND (reference sequence). Trimming stripped 4 bases from V and 6 bases from J, with 21 bases between. The CDR3 is CASSTQRGRGFNGYTF. CDR3 bases: TGTGCCAGTAGTACTCAGCGGGGTCGCGGGTTTAATGGCTACACCTTC. The full variable domain, rest sourced from reference TRBV19 and TRBJ1-2, is DGGITQSPKYLFRKEGQNVTLSCEQNLNHDAMYWYRQDPGQGLRLIYYSQIVNDFQKGDIAEGYSVSREKKESFPLTVTSAQKNPTAFYLCASSTQRGRGFNGYTFGSGTRLTVV.

The CDR3 loop reads CATSRGGDEQFF. The DNA for the CDR3 is TGTGCCACCAGCAGGGGAGGGGATGAGCAGTTCTTC. This rearrangement joins TRBV15 to TRBJ2-1; 7 bases align to TRBD2. This CDR3 is built from 12 residues. Germline lookup yields CDR1 LNHNV and CDR2 YYDKDF (reference sequence). V trimming: 3 bases; J trimming: 8 bases; junction bases outside the gene matches: 1. The entire variable domain, with the rest obtained from reference TRBV15 and TRBJ2-1, is as follows: DAMVIQNPRYQVTQFGKPVTLSCSQTLNHNVMYWYQQKSSQAPKLLFHYYDKDFNNEADTPDNFQSRRPNTSFCFLDIRSPGLGDTAMYLCATSRGGDEQFFGPGTRLTVL.

The J gene is TRBJ1-1, the V gene TRBV18; unclear D gene. The V end lost 3 bases, the J end lost 3 bases, and 8 bases lay between the germline ends. Germline V gene lookup returns CDR1 KGHSH and CDR2 LQKENI. The CDR3 sequence is 13 residues long. The CDR3 region is CASSPAADTEAFF. The CDR3 DNA reads TGTGCCAGCTCACCCGCGGCCGACACTGAAGCTTTCTTT.

The sample holds one count of this clone. The chain carries TRBV18 and TRBJ2-3; a weak D match, TRBD1 (5 bases). Germline values: CDR1 KGHSH, CDR2 LQKENI. This CDR3 is built from 15 residues. V was shortened by 5 bases and J by 4 bases, with 16 bases between the two germline ends. CDR3 sequence (DNA): TGTGCCAGCTCATCCAGGGCACGTTCAGCAGATACGCAGTATTTT. This codes for CASSSRARSADTQYF.

V usage is TRBV5-1 and J usage is TRBJ1-2; D uncertain. Germline loops: CDR1 SGHRS, CDR2 YFSETQ. CDR3 length: 14 amino acids. Deletions cut 1 base from V and 4 bases from J, with 11 bases between. The CDR3 sequence: CASSLFGTSYGYTF. Written as DNA, the CDR3 is TGCGCCAGCAGCTTGTTTGGAACTAGCTATGGCTACACCTTC.

The chain combines TRBV10-3 with TRBJ1-2; D not certain. This CDR3 contains 14 residues. Germline V lookup: CDR1 ENHRY, CDR2 SYGVKD. V was pared by 3 bases and J by 2 bases, with 10 bases between. CDR3: CAISEGDMNYGYTF. CDR3 nucleotide sequence: TGTGCCATCAGTGAAGGCGACATGAACTATGGCTACACCTTC.

The chain is built from TRBV2 and TRBJ2-7; TRBD1 aligns across 9 bases. The V gene's germline CDR1 is SNHLY and CDR2 FYNNEI. The junction had 26 bases not matched to a gene; V was cut back by 6 bases and J by 5 bases. The CDR3 consists of 20 residues. The CDR3 DNA sequence: TGTGCCAGCAGCCCCTGGTACGGGACAGGGAAAGACTCGGCGGCTGACGAGCAGTACTTC. It yields the protein CASSPWYGTGKDSAADEQYF.

This rearrangement joins TRBV11-2 to TRBJ2-7, with a weak D call TRBD1 (6 bases). Germline CDR1 and CDR2: SGHAT and FQNNGV. V lost 6 bases, J lost 7 bases, and 16 bases lay in between. The CDR3 has 13 amino acids. CDR3 DNA: TGTGCCAGCAGTCAATTGGGACAACTAGAGCAGTACTTC. Translation: CASSQLGQLEQYF. Filled out from reference TRBV11-2 and TRBJ2-7, the complete variable domain reads EAGVAQSPRYKIIEKRQSVAFWCNPISGHATLYWYQQILGQGPKLLIQFQNNGVVDDSQLPKDRFSAERLKGVDSTLKIQPAKLEDSAVYLCASSQLGQLEQYFGPGTRLTVT.

This clone was found a few times. The chain has TRBV27 and TRBJ2-7; 9 nucleotides align to TRBD1. The ends lost 5 bases at V and 3 bases at J; junction bases unmatched: 8. CDR1 and CDR2 from the germline V gene are MNHEY and SMNVEV (reference sequence). The CDR3 has 15 amino acids. The CDR3 loop is CASSPLGTGNYEQYF. For the CDR3, the DNA is TGTGCCAGCAGTCCGCTAGGGACAGGGAACTACGAGCAGTACTTC.

This chain connects TRBV30 to TRBJ1-5; the D gene is possibly TRBD1 (6 bases). This CDR3 region has 13 residues. V was clipped by 1 base and J by 4 bases, with 8 bases between them. Germline V gene sequence: CDR1 GTSNPN, CDR2 SVGIG (reference sequence). In DNA form, the CDR3 reads TGTGCCTGGAGTGGGCAGGGGAATCAGCCCCAGCATTTT. The encoded protein is CAWSGQGNQPQHF.

This chain uses TRBV5-5 with TRBJ1-6, with unresolved D. Germline CDR1 is SGHKS and CDR2 is YYEKEE (reference sequence). The V end lost 0 bases, the J end lost 10 bases, and 11 bases lay between the germline ends. This CDR3 is 14 amino acids long. CDR3 loop: CASSLELELSPLHF. CDR3 sequence (DNA): TGTGCCAGCAGCTTGGAGTTGGAACTATCACCCCTCCACTTT.

The genes are TRBV10-3 and TRBJ2-7, with no clear D. Germline V lookup: CDR1 ENHRY, CDR2 SYGVKD. The CDR3 is 12 amino acids. The ends were cut back, 2 bases at V and 3 bases at J, with 5 bases in the middle. CDR3: CAISETSYEQYF. The CDR3 DNA reads as TGTGCCATCAGTGAGACAAGCTACGAGCAGTACTTC.

The J gene is TRBJ2-3, the V gene TRBV11-1; 7 positions agree with TRBD2. Germline V gene data show CDR1 as SGHAT and CDR2 as FQDESV (reference sequence). The CDR3 has 13 amino acids. Trimming removed 2 bases from V and 6 bases from J; junction bases left unmatched: 2. The DNA of the CDR3 is TGTGCCAGCAGCTTATTCGGGGGGGATACGCAGTATTTT. This sequence encodes CASSLFGGDTQYF.

The chain employs TRBV6-5 and TRBJ2-7; a possible D gene is TRBD1 (6 bases). Trimming removed 11 bases at V and 5 bases at J, with 13 bases between. CDR1 and CDR2 from the germline V gene are MNHEY and SVGAGI. The CDR3 has 11 residues. CDR3 in DNA: TGTGCCGCCGGACAGTACGACGAGCAGTACTTC. Protein product: CAAGQYDEQYF.

This chain links TRBV5-6 with TRBJ2-1; 8 nucleotides match TRBD1. This CDR3 contains 17 residues. CDR1 is SGHDT and CDR2 is YYEEEE in the germline V gene. V was clipped by 4 bases and J by 4 bases; unmatched bases: 13. The CDR3 loop reads CASSRTGLDRVYNEQFF. The DNA of the CDR3 is TGTGCCAGCAGCCGGACAGGGCTCGATAGAGTTTACAATGAGCAGTTCTTC.